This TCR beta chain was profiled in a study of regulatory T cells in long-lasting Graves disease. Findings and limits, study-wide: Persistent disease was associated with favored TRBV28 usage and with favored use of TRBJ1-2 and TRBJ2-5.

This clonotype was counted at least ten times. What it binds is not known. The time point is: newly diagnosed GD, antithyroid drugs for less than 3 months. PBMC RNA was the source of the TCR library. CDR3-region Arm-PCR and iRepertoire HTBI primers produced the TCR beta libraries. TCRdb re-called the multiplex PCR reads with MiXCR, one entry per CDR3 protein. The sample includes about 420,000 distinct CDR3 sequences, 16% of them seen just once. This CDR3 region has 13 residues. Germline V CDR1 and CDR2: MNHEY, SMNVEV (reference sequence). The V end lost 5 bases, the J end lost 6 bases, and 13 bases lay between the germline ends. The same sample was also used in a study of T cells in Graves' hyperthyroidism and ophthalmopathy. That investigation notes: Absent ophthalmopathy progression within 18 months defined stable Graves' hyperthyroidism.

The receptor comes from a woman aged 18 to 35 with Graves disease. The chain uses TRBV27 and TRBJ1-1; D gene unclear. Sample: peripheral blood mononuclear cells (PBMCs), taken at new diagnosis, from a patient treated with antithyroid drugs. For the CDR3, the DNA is TGTGCCAGCAGTCCCTACGGCCAGCCTGAAGCTTTCTTT. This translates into CASSPYGQPEAFF.